The 8 T cell receptor beta chains below come from one sample, sequenced in a study of blood T cell repertoires in COVID-19. This table comes from immunoSEQ multiplex PCR, and its TCRdb copy is limited to in-frame clones, with some not included. The sample has approximately 190,000 clones, over 75% seen once. Sample: peripheral blood. The receptors come from a woman in her thirties or forties who had recovered from COVID-19.

This sequence joins TRBV25-1 and TRBJ2-3; 8 bases map to TRBD2. This CDR3 is 15 amino acids long. Germline loops: CDR1 MGHDK, CDR2 SYGVNS. Unmatched junction bases numbered 2, after V lost 3 bases and J lost 0 bases. CDR3 in DNA: TGTGCCAGCAGTGATGCGGGAGGAAGCACAGATACGCAGTATTTT. Protein sequence: CASSDAGGSTDTQYF. Combining the CDR3 with reference TRBV25-1 and TRBJ2-3 gives the whole variable domain EADIYQTPRYLVIGTGKKITLECSQTMGHDKMYWYQQDPGMELHLIHYSYGVNSTEKGDLSSESTVSRIRTEHFPLTLESARPSHTSQYLCASSDAGGSTDTQYFGPGTRLTVL.

The chain joins TRBV6-5 to TRBJ1-3; 7 nucleotides agree with TRBD1. Germline V gene data show CDR1 as MNHEY and CDR2 as SVGAGI. V lost 6 bases, J lost 3 bases, and 5 bases stayed unmatched. The CDR3 is made up of 14 amino acids. Here the CDR3 DNA reads TGTGCCAGCAGCGTGACAGGGAATGGAAACACCATATATTTT. It codes for CASSVTGNGNTIYF.

This rearrangement joins TRBV10-3 to TRBJ1-4, with TRBD1 identical over 9 bases. CDR3 size: 13 residues. Trimming at V came to 6 bases and at J to 7 bases, leaving 3 bases not matched to a gene. Germline CDR1 is ENHRY and CDR2 is SYGVKD. Here the CDR3 reads CAIRETGGEKLFF. DNA for the CDR3: TGTGCCATCAGGGAGACAGGGGGTGAAAAACTGTTTTTT.

V and J are TRBV19 and TRBJ1-2, with a possible D match to TRBD1 (5 bases). The CDR3 is made up of 17 amino acids. Between the trimmed V and J ends, which lost 1 base and 2 bases, there was a span of 17 bases. Germline V lookup: CDR1 LNHDA, CDR2 SQIVND (reference sequence). Here the CDR3 DNA reads TGTGCCAGTAGTATAGCCCGGGCAGGGAGGTGGAACTATGGCTACACCTTC. This encodes CASSIARAGRWNYGYTF.

A remark on this clone: An end of the junction differs from the germline gene, which may be a read error. This rearrangement joins TRBV29-1 to TRBJ1-5; no clear D gene. The CDR3 spans 12 residues. The germline V gene has CDR1 SQVTM and CDR2 ANQGSEA. CDR3 sequence (DNA): TGCAGCGTTGGGGTTAGCGATCAGCCCCAGCATTTT. This sequence encodes CSVGVSDQPQHF.

J is TRBJ2-5 and V is TRBV5-4, with 10 bases fitting TRBD2. With 4 bases clipped from V and 2 bases from J, the junction kept 11 bases outside the gene matches. The germline CDR1 and CDR2 sequences are SGHNT and YYREEE (reference sequence). The CDR3 extends over 17 amino acids. The CDR3 loop reads CASSRNPSGSRQETQYF. DNA for the CDR3: TGTGCCAGCAGCCGCAATCCTAGCGGGAGTCGGCAAGAGACCCAGTACTTC.

The chain links TRBV6-5 to TRBJ1-4; D ambiguous. This CDR3 contains 10 residues. V shed 9 bases and J shed 11 bases, with 10 bases lying between them. Per germline, CDR1 MNHEY and CDR2 SVGAGI. CDR3 coding DNA: TGTGCCAGTCTCTGGGAGAAACTGTTTTTT. Protein product: CASLWEKLFF.

This chain's CDR3 is CASSLVGTNTEAFF. CDR3 coding DNA: TGTGCCAGCAGCTTAGTCGGGACAAACACTGAAGCTTTCTTT. The chain uses TRBV7-9 and TRBJ1-1, with D possibly TRBD1 on 6 matching bases. The ends were cut back, 1 base at V and 2 bases at J, with 8 bases in the middle. Germline V lookup: CDR1 SEHNR, CDR2 FQNEAQ (reference sequence). The CDR3 loop spans 14 amino acids.